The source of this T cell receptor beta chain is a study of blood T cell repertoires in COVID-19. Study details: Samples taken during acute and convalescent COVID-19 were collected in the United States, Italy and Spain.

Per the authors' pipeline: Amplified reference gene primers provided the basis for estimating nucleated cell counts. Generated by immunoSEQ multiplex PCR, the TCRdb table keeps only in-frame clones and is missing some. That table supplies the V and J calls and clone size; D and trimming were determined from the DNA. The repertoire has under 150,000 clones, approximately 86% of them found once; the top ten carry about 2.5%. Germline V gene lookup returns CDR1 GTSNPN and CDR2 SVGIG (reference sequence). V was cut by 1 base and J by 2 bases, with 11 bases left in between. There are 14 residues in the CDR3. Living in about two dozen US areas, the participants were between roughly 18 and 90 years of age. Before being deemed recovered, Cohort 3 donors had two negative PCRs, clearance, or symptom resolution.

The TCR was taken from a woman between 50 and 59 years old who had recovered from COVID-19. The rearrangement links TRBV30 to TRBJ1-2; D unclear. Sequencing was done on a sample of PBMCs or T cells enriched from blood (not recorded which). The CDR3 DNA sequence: TGTGCCTGGAGTGGGAGGGCAAACAACTATGGCTACACCTTC. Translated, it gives CAWSGRANNYGYTF.